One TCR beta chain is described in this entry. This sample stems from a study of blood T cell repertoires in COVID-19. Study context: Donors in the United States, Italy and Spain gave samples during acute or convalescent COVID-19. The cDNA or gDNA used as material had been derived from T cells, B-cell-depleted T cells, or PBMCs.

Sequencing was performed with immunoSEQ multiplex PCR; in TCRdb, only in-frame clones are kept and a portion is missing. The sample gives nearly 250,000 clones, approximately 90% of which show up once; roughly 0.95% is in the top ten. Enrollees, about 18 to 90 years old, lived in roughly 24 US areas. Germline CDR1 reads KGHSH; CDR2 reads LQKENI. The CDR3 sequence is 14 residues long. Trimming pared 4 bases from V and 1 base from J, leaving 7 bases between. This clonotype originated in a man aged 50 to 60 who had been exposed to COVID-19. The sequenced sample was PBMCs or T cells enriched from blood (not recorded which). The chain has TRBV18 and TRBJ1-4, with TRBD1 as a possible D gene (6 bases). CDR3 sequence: CASSQQGTNEKLFF. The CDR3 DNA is TGTGCCAGCTCACAACAGGGAACTAATGAAAAACTGTTTTTT.